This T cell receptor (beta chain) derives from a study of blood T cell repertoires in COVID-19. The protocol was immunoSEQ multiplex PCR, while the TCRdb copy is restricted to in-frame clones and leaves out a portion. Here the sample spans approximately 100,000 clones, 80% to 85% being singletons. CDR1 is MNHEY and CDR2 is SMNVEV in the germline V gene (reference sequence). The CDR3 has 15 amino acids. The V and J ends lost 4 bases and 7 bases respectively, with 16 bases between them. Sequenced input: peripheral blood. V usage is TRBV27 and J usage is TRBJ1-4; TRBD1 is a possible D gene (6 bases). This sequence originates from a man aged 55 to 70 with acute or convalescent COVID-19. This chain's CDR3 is CASSSSGVTGEKLFF. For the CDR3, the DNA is TGTGCCAGCAGTTCTTCAGGGGTGACTGGTGAAAAACTGTTTTTT.